One sample yielded the 30 T cell receptor beta chains listed below, sequenced in a study of T-cell reconstitution after alpha-beta-depleted transplantation in children. Construction of the TCRbeta library involved unique molecular identifiers. TCRdb re-called the PCR reads with MiXCR, one entry per CDR3 protein. The sample has just over 950,000 distinct CDR3 sequences; about 26% are singletons. The sequences come from PBMCs, mostly from graft donor cells, collected 360 days after TCRalphabeta/CD19-depleted stem cell transplant. The origin of the receptors is a boy in the first two years of life who had a stem cell transplant for SCID, so the T cells may come from the graft donor.

This clonotype came up a few times. This sequence joins TRBV20-1 and TRBJ2-3; the match to TRBD2 covers 11 bases. Germline trimming cut 2 bases from V and 4 bases from J; bases unmatched to any gene: 8. The CDR3 is 16 residues long. Germline CDR1 and CDR2: DFQATT and SNEGSKA (reference sequence). In DNA form, the CDR3 reads TGCAGTGCTAGATCCGGGGTACTAGCGGGGGCAGATACGCAGTATTTT. Its protein product is CSARSGVLAGADTQYF.

The CDR3: CASSHTGNSKNIQYF. The CDR3 DNA is TGTGCCAGCAGTCACACAGGAAACTCCAAAAACATTCAGTACTTC. The rearrangement uses TRBV6-5 and TRBJ2-4, with D possibly being TRBD1 (5 bases). The CDR3 length is 15 residues. Trimming removed 5 bases from V and 2 bases from J, with 13 bases in between. Germline CDR1 reads MNHEY; CDR2 reads SVGAGI.

This chain links TRBV20-1 with TRBJ1-5; D remains ambiguous. The V end lost 3 bases, the J end lost 5 bases, and 17 bases lay between the germline ends. The CDR3 contains 15 residues. Germline CDR1 reads DFQATT; CDR2 reads SNEGSKA (reference sequence). The CDR3 sequence is CSASSAGSAHQPQHF. As DNA, the CDR3 is TGCAGTGCTAGTTCGGCGGGCTCAGCCCATCAGCCCCAGCATTTT.

The sample holds many counts of this clonotype. V gene TRBV20-1 combines with J gene TRBJ2-5; TRBD2 aligns across 7 bases. Looked up from germline, CDR1 is DFQATT and CDR2 is SNEGSKA (reference sequence). The CDR3 length is 14 residues. With 8 bases clipped from V and 2 bases from J, the junction kept 11 bases outside the gene matches. The DNA of the CDR3 is TGCAGTTTTGATGGGGCGGGGGTACAAGAGACCCAGTACTTC. Translation gives CSFDGAGVQETQYF.

The chain is built from TRBV4-1 and TRBJ2-7; D unclear. The germline V and J ends were trimmed by 6 bases and 0 bases, with 12 bases remaining between them. The CDR3 extends over 14 amino acids. CDR1 MGHRA and CDR2 YSYEKL come from the germline V gene. The CDR3 nucleotides read TGCGCCAGCAGTCCCTTCCAGCTCTCCTACGAGCAGTACTTC. This sequence encodes CASSPFQLSYEQYF.

A few counts support this clonotype. The chain couples TRBV7-8 to TRBJ2-1, with D perhaps matching TRBD2 (5 bases). The V end was cut by 0 bases, the J end by 8 bases, with 5 bases between. The CDR3 has 12 amino acids. The germline gives CDR1 SGHVS, CDR2 FQNEAQ. The CDR3 sequence is CASSLAEDEQFF. In DNA, the CDR3 is TGTGCCAGCAGCTTAGCGGAGGATGAGCAGTTCTTC.

The chain has TRBV5-1 and TRBJ2-5; D possibly corresponds to TRBD2 (6 bases). CDR1 SGHRS and CDR2 YFSETQ come from the germline V gene. This CDR3 has 16 residues. The V and J ends lost 3 bases and 8 bases respectively, with 23 bases between them. The CDR3 is CASSSDGTHLKKTQYF. DNA of the CDR3: TGCGCCAGCAGCTCGGACGGGACTCACCTAAAGAAAACCCAGTACTTC.

The rearrangement uses TRBV5-6 and TRBJ2-6; no firm D call. The V gene's germline CDR1 is SGHDT and CDR2 YYEEEE. Trimming shortened V by 1 base and J by 1 base, and 12 bases separated the two germline ends. The CDR3 consists of 17 residues. This chain's CDR3 is CASSLWALPSGANVLTF. The CDR3 coding sequence is TGTGCCAGCAGCTTGTGGGCTCTCCCATCTGGGGCCAACGTCCTGACTTTC.

This clonotype was picked up a small number of times. The rearrangement joins TRBV12-3 or TRBV12-4 to TRBJ2-3; 13 bases fit TRBD2. V lost 5 bases and J lost 7; bases outside the gene matches: 6. The CDR3 totals 15 residues. In DNA, the CDR3 is TGTGCCAGCAGTAGGACTAGCGGGGGACCTTATACGCAGTATTTT. It encodes CASSRTSGGPYTQYF.

The chain has TRBV12-3 or TRBV12-4 and TRBJ2-3, with TRBD1 identical over 7 bases. The CDR3 is 15 amino acids. The J segment lost 1 base and the V segment lost 5 bases, leaving 6 bases of the junction unmatched. The CDR3 nucleotides read TGTGCCAGCAGTATTAGGGGGCTCGGCACAGATACGCAGTATTTT. Translation gives CASSIRGLGTDTQYF.

The chain links TRBV5-1 to TRBJ2-3; TRBD2 is a possible D gene (5 bases). Trimming took 3 bases from V and 1 from J, leaving 12 bases between them. CDR1 is SGHRS, CDR2 YFSETQ, per germline. This CDR3 is built from 15 residues. The chain's CDR3 is CASSSRVPRTDTQYF. The CDR3 DNA reads as TGCGCCAGCAGCTCGCGGGTCCCGCGCACAGATACGCAGTATTTT.

This clonotype was observed a handful of times. The rearrangement joins TRBV9 to TRBJ2-3, with D hard to call. The CDR3 is 16 residues long. Germline CDR1 is SGDLS and CDR2 is YYNGEE. Trimming pared 4 bases from V and 3 bases from J, leaving 18 bases between. In DNA form, the CDR3 reads TGTGCCAGCAGCCCCCGGACGGAACTCATAACAGATACGCAGTATTTT. It translates to CASSPRTELITDTQYF.

This chain uses TRBV15 with TRBJ1-4; the match to TRBD1 covers 7 bases. Germline CDR1 LNHNV, CDR2 YYDKDF (reference sequence). The CDR3 has 21 amino acids. The V segment lost 0 bases and the J segment 5 bases; nucleotides outside the gene matches: 21. In nucleotides, the CDR3 is TGTGCCACCAGCAGAGACGCACCCACGGGACAGATACTCCTACCAAATGAAAAACTGTTTTTT. Translated: CATSRDAPTGQILLPNEKLFF.

This chain connects TRBV20-1 to TRBJ1-5; tentatively, D is TRBD1 (5 bases). The CDR3 has 15 amino acids. Trimming took off 4 bases at V and 3 bases at J, with 16 bases between the two ends. Germline V gives CDR1 DFQATT, CDR2 SNEGSKA (reference sequence). The CDR3 DNA follows: TGCAGTGCTACACAATCGGGACCGTTCAATCAGCCCCAGCATTTT. This gives the protein CSATQSGPFNQPQHF.

The CDR3 region has the DNA TGTGCCAGCATAGGGGACAGGCTATCACATGATACGCAGTATTTT. As protein: CASIGDRLSHDTQYF. The chain combines TRBV27 with TRBJ2-3; 8 nucleotides match TRBD1. Germline V gives CDR1 MNHEY, CDR2 SMNVEV (reference sequence). Trimming took 7 bases from V and 6 from J; bases not matched to a gene: 12. There are 15 residues in the CDR3.

V is TRBV13 and J is TRBJ2-3; D ambiguous. The V and J ends lost 3 bases and 4 bases respectively, with 14 bases between them. Germline loops: CDR1 PRHDT, CDR2 FYEKMQ (reference sequence). There are 15 residues in the CDR3. This CDR3 is CASSFGSHWADTQYF. The CDR3 nucleotides are TGTGCCAGCAGCTTTGGGTCCCATTGGGCAGATACGCAGTATTTT.

The CDR3 spells CASRSGGPRGTEAFF. The CDR3 nucleotides read TGCGCCAGCCGTTCCGGGGGCCCCCGAGGGACTGAAGCTTTCTTT. The chain combines TRBV5-1 with TRBJ1-1, with D tentatively TRBD1 (6 bases). The CDR3 extends over 15 amino acids. Per germline, CDR1 SGHRS and CDR2 YFSETQ. V shed 7 bases and J shed 5 bases, with 21 bases lying between them. The variable domain in full, with the rest retrieved from reference TRBV5-1 and TRBJ1-1, is KAGVTQTPRYLIKTRGQQVTLSCSPISGHRSVSWYQQTPGQGLQFLFEYFSETQRNKGNFPGRFSGRQFSNSRSEMNVSTLELGDSALYLCASRSGGPRGTEAFFGQGTRLTVV.

Here the CDR3 DNA reads TGTGCCAGCAGTCCTTCTTACAGGGGGCATAATTCACCCCTCCACTTT. Encoded protein: CASSPSYRGHNSPLHF. The chain has TRBV6-1 and TRBJ1-6; TRBD1 matches at 9 bases. The ends lost 5 bases at V and 5 bases at J; junction bases unmatched: 7. The CDR3 covers 16 residues. Germline CDR1 is MNHNS and CDR2 is SASEGT.

The rearrangement uses TRBV6-2 or TRBV6-3 and TRBJ2-1, with D possibly TRBD1 on 6 matching bases. Trimming took 6 bases from V and 4 from J, leaving 13 bases between them. The germline gives CDR1 MNHEY, CDR2 SVGEGT. The CDR3 extends over 14 amino acids. Written as DNA, the CDR3 is TGTGCCAGCAGCCGGACAGCTAGATACAATGAGCAGTTCTTC. Protein sequence: CASSRTARYNEQFF.

The rearrangement links TRBV10-3 to TRBJ1-1, with TRBD1 identical over 7 bases. The V and J ends lost 10 bases and 1 base, in that order; junction bases with no gene match: 9. There are 14 residues in the CDR3. Per germline, CDR1 ENHRY and CDR2 SYGVKD. CDR3 nucleotides: TGTGCCACCGCCGGGGACAGAGGGAACACTGAAGCTTTCTTT. Its translation: CATAGDRGNTEAFF.

This chain connects TRBV29-1 to TRBJ1-2; D uncertain. V was clipped by 3 bases and J by 3 bases, with 5 bases between them. Germline assignment: CDR1 SQVTM and CDR2 ANQGSEA. The CDR3 has 11 amino acids. The CDR3: CSVDKYYGYTF. DNA of the CDR3: TGCAGCGTTGATAAATACTATGGCTACACCTTC.

In this sample, this clonotype turned up many times. The chain carries TRBV12-3 or TRBV12-4 and TRBJ2-1; 7 nucleotides align to TRBD2. This CDR3 is 13 amino acids long. The V segment lost 7 bases and the J segment 6 bases; nucleotides outside the gene matches: 6. CDR3 coding DNA: TGTGCCAGCACCACACCGGGGGGCAATGAGCAGTTCTTC. Translating gives CASTTPGGNEQFF.

CDR3 DNA sequence: TGTGCCAGCTCACCCCGGCAGGGGGCCCCTGAGCAGTTCTTC. Translating gives CASSPRQGAPEQFF. The gene calls are TRBV18 and TRBJ2-1, with 8 bases matching TRBD1. J was trimmed by 9 bases and V by 3 bases; bases with no gene match: 7. Germline V gives CDR1 KGHSH, CDR2 LQKENI. This CDR3 contains 14 residues.

The rearrangement links TRBV27 to TRBJ2-1; D might be TRBD1 (5 bases). Germline V gene sequence: CDR1 MNHEY, CDR2 SMNVEV (reference sequence). V lost 1 base to trimming and J lost 8 bases, with 12 bases between them. CDR3 length equals 14 residues. CDR3 residues: CASSLWAQGHEQFF. DNA of the CDR3: TGTGCCAGCAGTTTATGGGCTCAGGGCCATGAGCAGTTCTTC.

A few counts support this clonotype. The chain employs TRBV20-1 and TRBJ2-3; TRBD2 might be the D (5 bases). The CDR3 loop spans 12 amino acids. CDR1 is DFQATT, CDR2 SNEGSKA, per germline (reference sequence). V lost 3 bases and J 6 bases, leaving 10 bases between the germline ends. The CDR3 region has the DNA TGCAGTGCTAGTCGGCCGGGGGATACGCAGTATTTT. This encodes CSASRPGDTQYF.

This chain connects TRBV11-1 to TRBJ1-1; 7 bases agree with TRBD1. The J segment lost 2 bases and the V segment lost 3 bases, leaving 15 bases of the junction unmatched. Germline V CDR1 and CDR2: SGHAT, FQDESV (reference sequence). The CDR3 contains 18 residues. CDR3 bases: TGTGCCAGCAGCTTTAGAAGACGAGGACAGGAGCCAAACACTGAAGCTTTCTTT. It specifies CASSFRRRGQEPNTEAFF.

The chain recombines TRBV12-3 or TRBV12-4 with TRBJ1-6; D gene uncertain. The CDR3 extends over 14 amino acids. The germline V and J ends were trimmed by 3 bases and 7 bases, with 10 bases remaining between them. The CDR3 coding sequence is TGTGCCAGCAGTTTCGGGCAGTTAAATTCACCCCTCCACTTT. This gives the protein CASSFGQLNSPLHF.

This clonotype was counted at least ten times. The rearrangement uses TRBV27 and TRBJ2-1, with D maybe TRBD2 (5 bases). CDR1 is MNHEY, CDR2 SMNVEV, per germline (reference sequence). CDR3 length equals 19 residues. Trimming took off 2 bases at V and 3 bases at J, with 23 bases between the two ends. In DNA form, the CDR3 reads TGTGCCAGCAGTTTAAAAGGAGGAAGAGGCACTGACCTCTACAATGAGCAGTTCTTC. Translation: CASSLKGGRGTDLYNEQFF.

This clonotype has a handful of counts. The J gene is TRBJ2-5, the V gene TRBV7-2, with TRBD1 as a possible D gene (8 bases). The CDR3 consists of 15 residues. CDR1 and CDR2 (germline): SGHTA, FQGNSA. The V end was cut by 2 bases, the J end by 3 bases, with 13 bases between. CDR3 sequence reads: CASSLNRGGEETQYF. The CDR3 bases are TGTGCCAGCAGCTTAAACAGGGGGGGCGAAGAGACCCAGTACTTC.

The V gene is TRBV20-1, the J gene TRBJ1-3; D gene uncertain. This CDR3 spans 13 amino acids. V was clipped by 6 bases and J by 0 bases, with 9 bases between them. CDR1 and CDR2 from the germline V gene are DFQATT and SNEGSKA (reference sequence). The chain's CDR3 is CSARVNSGNTIYF. CDR3 in DNA: TGCAGTGCGAGGGTGAACTCTGGAAACACCATATATTTT.